Listed here are 32 T cell receptor beta chains from one sample, sequenced in a study of pediatric ulcerative colitis (dated by TCRdb to the late 2010s). Library preparation used the immunoSEQ multiplex PCR assay. This immuneACCESS table, as held by TCRdb, lists in-frame sequences with V and J called but not all clones. Of the missing ones, under half trace to an unresolved V gene in checked studies; the others have no known cause. Recorded for this sample are about 64,000 clones; 77% of them occurred a single time. The top ten constitute roughly 5.2% of the sample. The sequenced material came from blood. These receptor sequences come from a boy younger than 18 with moderate ulcerative colitis.

The V and J genes are TRBV9 and TRBJ2-3; D is unclear. Germline CDR1 SGDLS, CDR2 YYNGEE. The CDR3 sequence is 16 residues long. With 0 bases removed from V and 6 bases from J, the gap between germline ends came to 17 bases. The CDR3 coding sequence is TGTGCCAGCAGCGTAGAGGCCAGGAATATTGGGGATACGCAGTATTTT. Translated: CASSVEARNIGDTQYF.

The chain recombines TRBV4-3 with TRBJ2-7, with TRBD1 matching over 9 bases. The CDR3 runs to 15 residues. The germline gives CDR1 LGHNA, CDR2 YSLEER. Unmatched junction bases numbered 5, after V lost 3 bases and J lost 2 bases. The CDR3 sequence: CASSHQGQGPYEQYF. In DNA, the CDR3 is TGCGCCAGCAGCCACCAAGGACAGGGGCCCTACGAGCAGTACTTC.

This rearrangement joins TRBV14 to TRBJ2-7; weak D call: TRBD2 (7 bases). Germline CDR1 and CDR2: SGHDN and FVKESK. Trimming removed 0 bases at V and 3 bases at J, with 12 bases between. The CDR3 length is 15 residues. The CDR3: CASSQDRGGIYEQYF. The CDR3 DNA sequence: TGTGCCAGCAGCCAAGATAGGGGGGGCATCTACGAGCAGTACTTC.

The chain carries TRBV7-2 and TRBJ2-5; D is unclear. This CDR3 has 15 amino acids. Germline loops: CDR1 SGHTA, CDR2 FQGNSA. V was trimmed by 0 bases and J by 1 base, leaving 9 bases between them. The CDR3 DNA is TGTGCCAGCAGCTTAGCTGTACAGAGCCAAGAGACCCAGTACTTC. Amino acid sequence: CASSLAVQSQETQYF.

The chain carries TRBV6-5 and TRBJ2-2; 9 nucleotides match TRBD2. V shed 6 bases, J shed 1 base, and the junction held 3 bases outside the gene matches. The CDR3 contains 15 residues. Germline CDR1 is MNHEY and CDR2 is SVGAGI. The CDR3 DNA sequence: TGTGCCAGCAGCTTACTAGCGGGGAACACCGGGGAGCTGTTTTTT. Its translation: CASSLLAGNTGELFF.

The J gene is TRBJ1-2, the V gene TRBV4-1; TRBD1 might be the D (5 bases). This CDR3 is 14 amino acids long. V was shortened by 0 bases and J by 4 bases, with 9 bases between the two germline ends. Per the germline V gene, CDR1 is MGHRA and CDR2 is YSYEKL. CDR3 DNA sequence: TGCGCCAGCAGCCAAGAGGGCAGGGTCTATGGCTACACCTTC. As protein: CASSQEGRVYGYTF.

This clone appeared a few times. V gene TRBV19 combines with J gene TRBJ2-7, with 8 bases fitting TRBD1. The J segment lost 2 bases and the V segment lost 6 bases, leaving 3 bases of the junction unmatched. The CDR3 loop spans 13 amino acids. Germline CDR1 LNHDA, CDR2 SQIVND (reference sequence). This CDR3 is CASSPRGPYEQYF. For the CDR3, the DNA is TGTGCCAGTAGCCCCAGGGGGCCCTACGAGCAGTACTTC.

The V gene is TRBV20-1, the J gene TRBJ1-1; D is unresolved. The CDR3 runs 10 residues. Germline CDR1 DFQATT, CDR2 SNEGSKA (reference sequence). Trimming stripped 3 bases from V and 11 bases from J, with 10 bases between. The CDR3 loop is CSASRGRAFF. In nucleotides, the CDR3 is TGCAGTGCTAGTCGGGGTAGGGCTTTCTTT.

This clone was counted once. This rearrangement joins TRBV12-2 to TRBJ2-1; the table calls TRBD1, which could not be checked here. TRBV12-2 constitutes a pseudogene. The CDR3 length is 17 residues. CDR3 residues: CASRSGPCQRSYNEQFF. The CDR3 DNA follows: TGTGCAAGTCGCTCAGGCCCGTGCCAACGCTCCTACAATGAGCAGTTCTTC.

This sequence joins TRBV27 and TRBJ2-3; 9 nucleotides agree with TRBD2. Germline V gene sequence: CDR1 MNHEY, CDR2 SMNVEV (reference sequence). The CDR3 is 15 amino acids. V gave up 8 bases and J gave up 7 bases; unmatched junction bases: 13. The CDR3 nucleotides read TGTGCCAGCTCAGCCTTTGCGGGGGGGGTGAATACGCAGTATTTT. It translates to CASSAFAGGVNTQYF.

This chain links TRBV9 with TRBJ2-1; 9 bases map to TRBD2. The J segment lost 1 base and the V segment lost 7 bases, leaving 9 bases of the junction unmatched. This CDR3 is built from 16 residues. Germline values: CDR1 SGDLS, CDR2 YYNGEE. CDR3 residues: CASAGGSGRSYNEQFF. The CDR3 DNA follows: TGTGCCAGCGCGGGGGGGAGCGGTAGGTCCTACAATGAGCAGTTCTTC.

V gene TRBV29-1 combines with J gene TRBJ2-1; TRBD2 matches 14 bases. Germline V lookup: CDR1 SQVTM, CDR2 ANQGSEA. The CDR3 contains 16 residues. Trimming cost V 0 bases and J 7 bases; bases outside gene matches: 5. The CDR3 nucleotides read TGCAGCGTTGAAGACCCGGGACTAGCGGGAGCTAATGAGCAGTTCTTC. This codes for CSVEDPGLAGANEQFF.

To note about this clone: The sample has other DNA sequences that encode this CDR3 too. The chain carries TRBV7-8 and TRBJ2-7; 10 positions match TRBD2. After removal of 3 bases from V and 4 bases from J, the junction contained 9 bases not matched to a gene. CDR1 is SGHVS, CDR2 FQNEAQ, per germline. The CDR3 is made up of 16 amino acids. The CDR3 is CASSLALAGSVYEQYF. CDR3 coding DNA: TGTGCCAGCAGCTTGGCACTAGCGGGATCTGTTTACGAGCAGTACTTC.

This clone was seen a few times. CDR3 DNA: TGCAGCGTCTCGGACAGTAACTATGGCTACACCTTC. As protein: CSVSDSNYGYTF. The V and J genes are TRBV29-1 and TRBJ1-2; TRBD1 is a possible D gene (6 bases). The CDR3 extends over 12 amino acids. V lost 6 bases and J 1 base, leaving 9 bases between the germline ends. From germline, CDR1 is SQVTM and CDR2 ANQGSEA. Looking up the rest from reference TRBV29-1 and TRBJ1-2 gives the full variable domain: SAVISQKPSRDICQRGTSLTIQCQVDSQVTMMFWYRQQPGQSLTLIATANQGSEATYESGFVIDKFPISRPNLTFSTLTVSNMSPEDSSIYLCSVSDSNYGYTFGSGTRLTVV.

This clone has just a few counts. The chain's CDR3 is CAWSLNTGELFF. The CDR3 nucleotides read TGTGCCTGGAGTCTCAACACCGGGGAGCTGTTTTTT. This chain connects TRBV30 to TRBJ2-2; D uncertain. Trimming shortened V by 2 bases and J by 2 bases, and 3 bases separated the two germline ends. Germline CDR1 and CDR2: GTSNPN and SVGIG (reference sequence). This CDR3 comprises 12 residues.

The chain carries TRBV12-5 and TRBJ2-3; D remains unclear. The CDR3 length is 16 residues. Looked up from germline, CDR1 is LGHNT and CDR2 is FRNRAP. Trimming cost V 0 bases and J 0 bases, with 10 bases left between them. CDR3 residues: CASGLVVDSSTDTQYF. The CDR3 DNA reads as TGTGCTAGTGGTTTGGTGGTCGACTCTAGCACAGATACGCAGTATTTT.

This clone was picked up one time. The chain uses TRBV5-4 and TRBJ2-7; D gene unclear. The CDR3 length is 15 residues. Germline V lookup: CDR1 SGHNT, CDR2 YYREEE (reference sequence). The V gene lost 3 bases and the J gene lost 1 base, with 14 bases spanning the gap. CDR3 amino acids: CASSSPDWPSYEQYF. For the CDR3, the DNA is TGTGCCAGCAGCTCCCCTGATTGGCCATCCTACGAGCAGTACTTC.

The J gene is TRBJ2-7, the V gene TRBV13, with D unresolved. V dropped 11 bases and J dropped 2 bases, with 19 bases sitting between them. Germline V gene sequence: CDR1 PRHDT, CDR2 FYEKMQ (reference sequence). CDR3 length: 14 residues. CDR3 loop: CASTPPQAPYEQYF. The CDR3 DNA reads as TGTGCCTCCACCCCCCCCCAGGCCCCCTACGAGCAGTACTTC.

Of note for this clone: Other DNA variants within this sample encode the same CDR3. The chain carries TRBV7-9 and TRBJ1-1; no definite D call. V was cut by 2 bases and J by 8 bases, with 6 bases left in between. The germline V gene has CDR1 SEHNR and CDR2 FQNEAQ (reference sequence). This CDR3 comprises 11 residues. As DNA, the CDR3 is TGTGCCAGCAGCTTAATATCGGAAGCTTTCTTT. Amino acids: CASSLISEAFF.

In nucleotides, the CDR3 is TGTGCCAGCAGGCGCGGCAGGGCCGCTGAAGCTTTCTTT. Amino acids: CASRRGRAAEAFF. The chain carries TRBV6-5 and TRBJ1-1, with D possibly matching TRBD1 (5 bases). Between the trimmed V and J ends, which lost 6 bases and 6 bases, there was a span of 14 bases. The CDR3 extends over 13 amino acids. Germline CDR1 and CDR2: MNHEY and SVGAGI.

V gene TRBV7-2 combines with J gene TRBJ2-2; TRBD1 matches at 8 bases. With V trimmed by 4 bases and J by 1 base, 8 bases remained unmatched. Germline V gives CDR1 SGHTA, CDR2 FQGNSA. The CDR3 has 17 residues. The CDR3 sequence: CASSYNTGTGNTGELFF. The CDR3 DNA sequence: TGTGCCAGCAGCTACAACACCGGGACAGGGAACACCGGGGAGCTGTTTTTT.

The chain is built from TRBV27 and TRBJ1-2; D remains unclear. V gave up 8 bases and J gave up 4 bases, with 14 bases separating them. Germline-derived CDR1 and CDR2 are MNHEY and SMNVEV (reference sequence). This CDR3 spans 13 amino acids. CDR3 sequence: CASRSAPSYGYTF. In DNA form, the CDR3 reads TGTGCCAGCCGTTCGGCCCCGTCCTATGGCTACACCTTC.

The chain combines TRBV19 with TRBJ1-2; D remains ambiguous. Trimming left V 11 bases short and J 4 bases short, with 17 bases between. The CDR3 length is 13 residues. Germline CDR1 LNHDA, CDR2 SQIVND (reference sequence). DNA of the CDR3: TGTGCCTGTAAAGGTGACGCAACCTATGGCTACACCTTC. This translates into CACKGDATYGYTF.

The genes are TRBV5-6 and TRBJ1-2, with D hard to call. CDR1 is SGHDT, CDR2 YYEEEE, per germline. V shed 6 bases and J shed 8 bases, with 20 bases lying between them. The CDR3 spans 14 residues. The CDR3 nucleotides are TGTGCCAGCAACACACGGATCCCGGTAGAGGGCTACACCTTC. Protein product: CASNTRIPVEGYTF.

The chain is built from TRBV5-6 and TRBJ2-5; 7 bases line up with TRBD1. The length of the CDR3 is 16 residues. The V gene end was trimmed by 3 bases and the J gene end by 5 bases; junction bases not matched to a gene: 13. Germline CDR1 SGHDT, CDR2 YYEEEE. The CDR3 spells CASSSMTRDSWETQYF. DNA for the CDR3: TGTGCCAGCAGCTCTATGACCCGGGACAGCTGGGAGACCCAGTACTTC.

The chain links TRBV27 to TRBJ2-3; D remains ambiguous. Trimming took off 0 bases at V and 5 bases at J, with 6 bases between the two ends. Germline CDR1 and CDR2: MNHEY and SMNVEV (reference sequence). This CDR3 has 13 residues. CDR3 amino acids: CASSLSTGDTQYF. DNA for the CDR3: TGTGCCAGCAGTTTATCTACTGGAGATACGCAGTATTTT.

The rearrangement links TRBV5-8 to TRBJ1-5, with D possibly being TRBD1 (5 bases). Between the trimmed V and J ends, which lost 4 bases and 7 bases, there was a span of 18 bases. CDR1 SGHTS and CDR2 YDEGEE come from the germline V gene. The CDR3 spans 15 residues. This CDR3 is CASSGGTRAVQPQHF. DNA for the CDR3: TGTGCCAGCAGCGGTGGGACCCGGGCGGTCCAGCCCCAGCATTTT.

This chain uses TRBV7-8 with TRBJ1-5, with D hard to call. Trimming took 3 bases from V and 5 from J, leaving 5 bases between them. This CDR3 has 12 residues. CDR1 is SGHVS and CDR2 is FQNEAQ in the germline V gene. The CDR3 region has the DNA TGTGCCAGCAGCTTCCCGGATCAGCCCCAGCATTTT. Translation gives CASSFPDQPQHF.

The chain combines TRBV27 with TRBJ2-5, with D maybe TRBD1 (5 bases). This CDR3 has 15 residues. Germline V lookup: CDR1 MNHEY, CDR2 SMNVEV (reference sequence). V dropped 7 bases and J dropped 7 bases, with 22 bases sitting between them. The CDR3 region is CASTAKGSQRGTQYF. Written as DNA, the CDR3 is TGTGCCAGCACCGCCAAGGGCAGTCAAAGGGGGACCCAGTACTTC.

The V call is TRBV19, the J call TRBJ1-2, with TRBD1 matching over 7 bases. After removal of 5 bases from V and 0 bases from J, the junction contained 15 bases not matched to a gene. Germline-derived CDR1 and CDR2 are LNHDA and SQIVND (reference sequence). The CDR3 runs to 18 residues. The CDR3 bases are TGTGCCAGTAGTCCAAGAAGGCACAGGGGCGTTTCTAACTATGGCTACACCTTC. This encodes CASSPRRHRGVSNYGYTF.

This clone was recorded once. V usage is TRBV6-1 and J usage is TRBJ1-2; a possible D gene is TRBD1 (5 bases). The CDR3 sequence is 14 residues long. Trimming removed 7 bases at V and 1 base at J, with 13 bases between. CDR1 MNHNS and CDR2 SASEGT come from the germline V gene. The CDR3 DNA reads TGTGCCAGCACTCCCCGGACACTTAACTATGGCTACACCTTC. Its protein product is CASTPRTLNYGYTF.

The CDR3 protein is CASSQGTGKFYEQYF. In DNA form, the CDR3 reads TGCGCCAGCAGCCAAGGTACAGGGAAATTTTACGAGCAGTACTTC. This chain uses TRBV4-1 with TRBJ2-7, with D perhaps TRBD1 (6 bases). With 1 base removed from V and 4 bases from J, the gap between germline ends came to 14 bases. The CDR3 is 15 amino acids. Germline CDR1 and CDR2: MGHRA and YSYEKL.